The clone carrying this TCR beta chain came up many times. Its antigen is not known. J lost 4 bases, V lost 7 bases, and 8 bases had no gene match. Germline V gives CDR1 DFQATT, CDR2 SNEGSKA (reference sequence). The CDR3 runs 13 residues. The data stem from a study of Graves' ophthalmopathy and Graves' hyperthyroidism. Across the whole study: Peripheral blood was collected at initial diagnosis, before any treatment. Notes on the study in general: Blood also held most thyroid clonotypes expanded above 0.001 frequency.

Amplification of the TCR beta CDR3 regions used RNA transcripts (as template). First-round RT-PCR relied on HTBI primers, and a second-round multiplex PCR came next. TCRdb itself ran the multiplex PCR reads through MiXCR, one entry per CDR3 protein. Among approximately 500,000 distinct CDR3 sequences listed, roughly 14% were seen once. Pregnant or lactating patients and those with other autoimmune diseases or uncontrolled infections were excluded. The PBMCs originated from around 11 ml of fresh peripheral blood. This rearrangement joins TRBV20-1 to TRBJ2-5, with 8 bases lining up with TRBD2. Sequenced sample: blood. The TCR comes from a woman aged 25 to 39 with Graves' ophthalmopathy. CDR3 loop: CSVQAGAGETQYF. The CDR3 region has the DNA TGCAGTGTACAAGCGGGGGCGGGAGAGACCCAGTACTTC.